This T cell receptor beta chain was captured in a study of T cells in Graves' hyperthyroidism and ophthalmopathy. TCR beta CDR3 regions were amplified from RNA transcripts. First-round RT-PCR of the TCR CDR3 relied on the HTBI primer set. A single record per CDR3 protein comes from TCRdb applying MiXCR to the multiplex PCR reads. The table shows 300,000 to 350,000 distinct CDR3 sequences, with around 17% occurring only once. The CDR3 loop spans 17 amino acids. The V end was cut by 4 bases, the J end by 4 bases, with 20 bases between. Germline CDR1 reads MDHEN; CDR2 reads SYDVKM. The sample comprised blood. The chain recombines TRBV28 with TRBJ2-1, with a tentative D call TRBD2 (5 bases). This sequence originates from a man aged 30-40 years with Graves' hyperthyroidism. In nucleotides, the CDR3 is TGTGCCAGCAGTTCCCTCTTACTAGGTACGGCGTACAATGAGCAGTTCTTC. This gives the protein CASSSLLLGTAYNEQFF.